The TCR beta chain described here comes from a study of T cell responses to AZD1222 COVID-19 vaccine (dated by TCRdb to about 2021). Background for the entire study: AZD1222 recipients whose second dose came at about 4 weeks and those whose second dose came at about 12 weeks were combined into one group, since spike-specific TCR depth and breadth did not differ between the two schedules. A total of 233 trial participants underwent TCR sequencing, of whom about 210 had received two doses of AZD1222 and approximately 26 had received two doses of the MenACWY control vaccine. Trial participants were enrolled by age into 18-55, 56-69 and 70-plus year subgroups, with roughly 150, 30 and 60 TCR-sequenced participants respectively.

The CDR3 regions of human TCRbeta chains were analyzed by immunosequencing. Per the authors' processing: Repertoire TCRs were matched against a reference library of SARS-CoV-2-specific TCRs generated with the MIRA antigen-specificity platform. Breadth was defined as the fraction of unique TCRs that were SARS-CoV-2-associated. Depth was defined as the fraction of total T cells that were SARS-CoV-2-associated. Using the MIRA data, each spike-specific TCR was mapped to the spike region that the TCR reacts to and placed in a CD4 or CD8 class. Log10-transformed breadth and depth values were compared by one-way ANOVA with Sidak's multiple comparisons tests. This immuneACCESS table, as held by TCRdb, lists in-frame sequences with V and J called but not all clones. Of the missing ones, under half trace to an unresolved V gene in checked studies; the others have no known cause. The V and J calls and clone size are taken from that table; D and trimming were inferred from the DNA. A total of approximately 150,000 clones appear in this sample, about 85% of them only once. Together, the top ten hold around 2.6% of the sample.

About this clone itself: Which antigen it targets is not known. It has no much larger one-base neighbor in the sample; base qualities were not kept.

The time point label on this specimen signifies: baseline before first vaccination. The vaccinee samples were drawn from two UK trials, COV001 and COV002, one of which was a single-blind randomized controlled phase 2/3 trial testing AZD1222 (ChAdOx1 nCoV-19) in healthy adults. Trial participant PBMC samples were collected at day 0 and day 28 after the second dose for TCRbeta chain sequencing. Trimming leaves V shorter by 6 bases and J shorter by 7 bases, with the junction holding 10 bases beyond the gene matches. CDR1 MDHEN and CDR2 SYDVKM were looked up in the germline V gene. The cysteine opens and the phenylalanine closes a CDR3 of 15 amino acids. Here the CDR3 DNA is all that survives: 45 bases in frame from base 1. The study at large found these results: Most participants were white British and females outnumbered males, and the authors suggested that clonal diversity may have been underestimated. CD4 TCRs associated with the vaccine covered the entire spike protein, and the dominant responses were in regions 160-218 and 743-854. No day 14 peak-response samples were available, so repertoires were characterized only after the peak T cell response. The 56-69-year group was small, and its depth increase did not reach significance, likely because of low power. Conclusions about previously exposed vaccinees are limited because only six or seven AZD1222 recipients were SARS-CoV-2 seropositive at baseline. A significant rise in spike-specific TCR breadth and depth was observed after two AZD1222 doses relative to day 0 and relative to MenACWY recipients. Nearly half of unique spike-specific TCRs reportedly recognized epitopes outside regions mutated in the B.1.351 and B.1.1.7 variants.

In this chain, TRBV28 is recombined with TRBJ1-5; a stretch of 9 junction bases matches TRBD1. The sequence was collected from an adult in good health. The sample in question was peripheral blood, obtained on day 0 of AZD1222 vaccination. The CDR3: CASSSGQGKAQPQHF. The DNA sequence is TGTGCCAGCAGCTCGGGACAGGGAAAGGCACAGCCCCAGCATTTT.